Presented here are 17 T cell receptor beta chains from one specimen sequenced in a study of blood T cells in healthy people across ages (dated by TCRdb to between 2015 and 2017). Library preparation used 5' RACE. For sequencing, an Illumina HiSeq 2500 was employed. The second PCR ran for about 6 to 11 cycles and used a J-beta primer mix along with a sample-barcoded 5' primer. Starting from the raw public reads, TCRdb applied fastp trimming at Q25, assembled clones with MiXCR and retained in-frame beta chains. Entries are consolidated by CDR3 protein sequence, retaining the most common genes and DNA. The sample table shows 800,000 to 1,000,000 distinct CDR3 sequences, and about 48% are seen once. Jointly, the top ten make up roughly 12% of the sample. The sequenced sample consisted of blood. The receptors derive from a man aged 30 to 45 in good health.

This clonotype was counted only a few times. V is TRBV5-4 and J is TRBJ2-7; 7 bases line up with TRBD1. Losses at the gene ends were 3 bases for V and 0 bases for J; bases not matched to a gene: 12. In germline, CDR1 is SGHNT, CDR2 YYREEE (reference sequence). The CDR3 has 17 residues. The CDR3 DNA reads as TGTGCCAGCAGCTCAGGACCACAGGGGCGATACTCCTACGAGCAGTACTTC. This sequence encodes CASSSGPQGRYSYEQYF.

This chain connects TRBV12-3 or TRBV12-4 to TRBJ2-2, with 8 bases lining up with TRBD1. The CDR3 contains 15 residues. After removal of 4 bases from V and 3 bases from J, the junction contained 4 bases not matched to a gene. In nucleotides, the CDR3 is TGTGCCAGCAGTTCGGACAGGGCTTACACCGGGGAGCTGTTTTTT. This gives the protein CASSSDRAYTGELFF.

The V and J genes are TRBV12-3 or TRBV12-4 and TRBJ2-1; 8 bases align to TRBD2. TRBJ2-7 matches the DNA end more closely, so the J call is doubtful. The CDR3 loop spans 13 amino acids. DNA of the CDR3: TGTGCCAGCGGAGGCGGGGGGCCCAATGAGCAGTACTTC. This codes for CASGGGGPNEQYF.

V usage is TRBV6-5 and J usage is TRBJ2-3; weak D call: TRBD1 (6 bases). Germline loops: CDR1 MNHEY, CDR2 SVGAGI. The germline V and J ends were trimmed by 4 bases and 4 bases, with 18 bases remaining between them. The CDR3 has 16 amino acids. The CDR3, as DNA: TGTGCCAGCAGTTGCTCCGGAAGGGGGAGTTCAGATACGCAGTATTTT. It translates to CASSCSGRGSSDTQYF.

The chain combines TRBV20-1 with TRBJ2-1; 9 nucleotides align to TRBD1. The J segment lost 10 bases and the V segment lost 6 bases, leaving 10 bases of the junction unmatched. The CDR3 totals 13 residues. Looked up from germline, CDR1 is DFQATT and CDR2 is SNEGSKA (reference sequence). In nucleotides, the CDR3 is TGCAGTGCCACCGGGGACAGGGTGGACGAGCAGTTCTTC. It encodes CSATGDRVDEQFF.

This clonotype was counted a single time. The chain links TRBV5-1 to TRBJ2-1; 12 bases align to TRBD1. The V gene's germline CDR1 is SGHRS and CDR2 YFSETQ. V gave up 2 bases and J gave up 8 bases; unmatched junction bases: 5. The CDR3 extends over 15 amino acids. CDR3 coding DNA: TGCGCCAGCAGCTTCCGGGACAGGGGGCGGGATGAGCAGTTCTTC. It is translated as CASSFRDRGRDEQFF. The full variable domain, with the rest looked up from reference TRBV5-1 and TRBJ2-1, is KAGVTQTPRYLIKTRGQQVTLSCSPISGHRSVSWYQQTPGQGLQFLFEYFSETQRNKGNFPGRFSGRQFSNSRSEMNVSTLELGDSALYLCASSFRDRGRDEQFFGPGTRLTVL.

The chain uses TRBV12-3 or TRBV12-4 and TRBJ2-5, with a possible D match to TRBD2 (6 bases). Trimming took 5 bases from V and 4 from J, leaving 14 bases between them. The CDR3 is made up of 14 amino acids. This CDR3 reads CASSPNGGSETQYF. The CDR3 DNA reads as TGTGCCAGCAGTCCTAATGGGGGGTCAGAGACCCAGTACTTC.

This chain uses TRBV7-9 with TRBJ2-1; D ambiguous. The ends were cut back, 4 bases at V and 2 bases at J, with 6 bases in the middle. The CDR3 consists of 13 residues. Germline V gene sequence: CDR1 SEHNR, CDR2 FQNEAQ (reference sequence). The DNA for the CDR3 is TGTGCCAGCAGCTCTACCGCCTACAATGAGCAGTTCTTC. This sequence encodes CASSSTAYNEQFF.

The chain is built from TRBV7-9 and TRBJ2-7, with TRBD1 as a possible D gene (6 bases). CDR3 length equals 14 residues. Germline V gives CDR1 SEHNR, CDR2 FQNEAQ (reference sequence). Trimming took 4 bases from V and 0 from J, leaving 10 bases between them. CDR3 sequence: CASSSRQVSYEQYF. As DNA, the CDR3 is TGTGCCAGCAGCTCACGACAGGTCTCCTACGAGCAGTACTTC.

This clonotype was picked up a small number of times. The rearrangement links TRBV27 to TRBJ2-7, with no clear D. Germline values: CDR1 MNHEY, CDR2 SMNVEV (reference sequence). V was clipped by 2 bases and J by 0 bases, with 14 bases between them. The CDR3 length is 16 residues. CDR3 protein: CASSLDVPTGSYEQYF. In DNA form, the CDR3 reads TGTGCCAGCAGTTTAGACGTCCCCACGGGCTCCTACGAGCAGTACTTC.

Worth noting for this clonotype: At one end the junction does not follow the germline gene, possibly because of a read error. The chain is built from TRBV5-1 and TRBJ2-6; 11 bases map to TRBD1. This CDR3 contains 14 residues. Germline CDR1 reads SGHRS; CDR2 reads YFSETQ. As DNA, the CDR3 is TGCGCCAGCAGCGTAGGGACAGGGGGCAACGTCCTGACTTTC. Protein: CASSVGTGGNVLTF.

Notes on this clonotype: At one end, the junction sequence differs from germline, possibly due to a read error. This chain connects TRBV2 to TRBJ1-4; 7 bases are a match to TRBD1. CDR1 and CDR2 (germline): SNHLY, FYNNEI. CDR3 size: 13 residues. CDR3 loop: CANSERQGEKLFF. CDR3 coding DNA: TGTGCCAACAGTGAGAGACAGGGTGAAAAACTGTTTTTT.

The CDR3 here is CASSLSGLAGGEYF. CDR3 DNA sequence: TGTGCCAGCAGCTTATCGGGACTAGCGGGAGGGGAGTACTTC. V is TRBV7-8 and J is TRBJ2-7; 16 bases agree with TRBD2. Germline loops: CDR1 SGHVS, CDR2 FQNEAQ. Trimming at V came to 2 bases and at J to 11 bases, leaving 3 bases not matched to a gene. The CDR3 runs to 14 residues.

V is TRBV6-2 or TRBV6-3 and J is TRBJ1-1; D is perhaps TRBD1 (5 bases). This CDR3 has 15 residues. V was shortened by 6 bases and J by 1 base, with 15 bases between the two germline ends. CDR1 is MNHEY and CDR2 is SVGEGT in the germline V gene. The CDR3 is CASRIHRTENTEAFF. CDR3 in DNA: TGTGCCAGCAGGATACACAGGACGGAGAACACTGAAGCTTTCTTT.

This clonotype was recorded a few times. This chain connects TRBV4-1 to TRBJ2-1, with TRBD2 as a possible D gene (5 bases). Per germline, CDR1 MGHRA and CDR2 YSYEKL. Between the trimmed V and J ends, which lost 6 bases and 4 bases, there was a span of 22 bases. The CDR3 sequence is 17 residues long. CDR3 DNA: TGCGCCAGCAGACCAACCTTAACAGCGGAATTTTACAATGAGCAGTTCTTC. Residues: CASRPTLTAEFYNEQFF.

As concerns this clonotype: The junction and the germline gene differ at one end; a read error may be behind it. The chain combines TRBV2 with TRBJ2-7; unclear D gene. This CDR3 region has 14 residues. CDR1 is SNHLY and CDR2 is FYNNEI in the germline V gene. For the CDR3, the DNA is TGTGCCTGCAGTAAGAAGCCAGGACGCTACGAGCAGTACTTC. Protein: CACSKKPGRYEQYF.

This clonotype was found a few times. The chain joins TRBV25-1 to TRBJ2-5, with 7 bases fitting TRBD2. V trimming: 4 bases; J trimming: 2 bases; junction bases outside the gene matches: 7. The length of the CDR3 is 15 residues. Germline V lookup: CDR1 MGHDK, CDR2 SYGVNS. This CDR3 reads CASSVSSGPQETQYF. CDR3 nucleotide sequence: TGTGCCAGCAGTGTCTCTAGCGGACCTCAAGAGACCCAGTACTTC.